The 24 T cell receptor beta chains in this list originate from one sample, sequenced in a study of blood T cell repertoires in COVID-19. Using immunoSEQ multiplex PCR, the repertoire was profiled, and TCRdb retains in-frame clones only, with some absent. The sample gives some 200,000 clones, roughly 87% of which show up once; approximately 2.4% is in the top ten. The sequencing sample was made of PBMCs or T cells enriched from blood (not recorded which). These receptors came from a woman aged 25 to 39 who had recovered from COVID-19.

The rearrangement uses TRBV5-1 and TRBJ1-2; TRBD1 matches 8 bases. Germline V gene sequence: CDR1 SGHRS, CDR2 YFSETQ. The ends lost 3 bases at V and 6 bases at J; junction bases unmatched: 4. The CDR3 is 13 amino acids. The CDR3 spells CASSSTGEDGYTF. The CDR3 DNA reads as TGCGCCAGCAGCTCGACAGGGGAGGATGGCTACACCTTC.

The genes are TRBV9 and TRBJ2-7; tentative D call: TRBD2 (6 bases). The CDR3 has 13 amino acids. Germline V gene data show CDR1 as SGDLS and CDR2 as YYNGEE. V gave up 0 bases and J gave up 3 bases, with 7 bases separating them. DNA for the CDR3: TGTGCCAGCAGCGTAGAGGACTACTACGAGCAGTACTTC. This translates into CASSVEDYYEQYF.

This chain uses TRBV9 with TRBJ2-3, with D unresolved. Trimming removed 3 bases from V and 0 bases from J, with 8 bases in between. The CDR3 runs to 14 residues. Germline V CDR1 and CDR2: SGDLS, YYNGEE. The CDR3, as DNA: TGTGCCAGCAGCGCTAGGCCTAGCACAGATACGCAGTATTTT. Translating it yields CASSARPSTDTQYF.

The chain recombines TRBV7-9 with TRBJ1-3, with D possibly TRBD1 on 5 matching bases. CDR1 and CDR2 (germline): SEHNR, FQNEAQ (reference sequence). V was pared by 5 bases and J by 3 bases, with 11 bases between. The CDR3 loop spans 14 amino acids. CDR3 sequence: CASSVPGLGNTIYF. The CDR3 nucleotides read TGTGCCAGCAGCGTCCCGGGACTTGGAAACACCATATATTTT.

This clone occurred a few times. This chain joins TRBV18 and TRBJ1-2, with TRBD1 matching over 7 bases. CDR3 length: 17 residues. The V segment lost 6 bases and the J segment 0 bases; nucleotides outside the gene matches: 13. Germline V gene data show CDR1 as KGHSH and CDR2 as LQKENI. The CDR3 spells CASSPMNRGVANYGYTF. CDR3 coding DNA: TGTGCCAGCTCCCCAATGAACAGGGGCGTTGCTAACTATGGCTACACCTTC.

DNA of the CDR3: TGTGCCAGCTCACCCCTGGTGGGGGGTACGGATACGCAGTATTTT. Protein sequence: CASSPLVGGTDTQYF. The chain joins TRBV18 to TRBJ2-3; perhaps TRBD2 as D (6 bases). From germline, CDR1 is KGHSH and CDR2 LQKENI. Trimming left V 3 bases short and J 6 bases short, with 16 bases between. This CDR3 region has 15 residues. The complete variable domain, with remaining parts taken from reference TRBV18 and TRBJ2-3, reads NAGVMQNPRHLVRRRGQEARLRCSPMKGHSHVYWYRQLPEEGLKFMVYLQKENIIDESGMPKERFSAEFPKEGPSILRIQQVVRGDSAAYFCASSPLVGGTDTQYFGPGTRLTVL.

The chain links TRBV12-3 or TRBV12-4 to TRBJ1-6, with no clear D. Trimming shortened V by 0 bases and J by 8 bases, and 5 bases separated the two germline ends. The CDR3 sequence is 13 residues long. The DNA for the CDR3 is TGTGCCAGCAGTTTAGCGTCGGATTCACCCCTCCACTTT. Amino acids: CASSLASDSPLHF.

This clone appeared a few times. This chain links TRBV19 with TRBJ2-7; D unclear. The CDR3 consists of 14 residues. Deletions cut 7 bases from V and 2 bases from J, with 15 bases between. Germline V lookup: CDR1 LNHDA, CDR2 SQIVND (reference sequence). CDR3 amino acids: CASNPPGRTYEQYF. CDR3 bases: TGTGCCAGTAACCCCCCCGGCAGGACCTACGAGCAGTACTTC.

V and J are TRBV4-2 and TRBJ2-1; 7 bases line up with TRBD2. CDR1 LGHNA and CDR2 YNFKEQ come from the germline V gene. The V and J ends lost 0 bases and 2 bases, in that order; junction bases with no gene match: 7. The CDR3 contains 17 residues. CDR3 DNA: TGTGCCAGCAGCCAAGAGAGTAGGCTAGCGGCCTACAATGAGCAGTTCTTC. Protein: CASSQESRLAAYNEQFF.

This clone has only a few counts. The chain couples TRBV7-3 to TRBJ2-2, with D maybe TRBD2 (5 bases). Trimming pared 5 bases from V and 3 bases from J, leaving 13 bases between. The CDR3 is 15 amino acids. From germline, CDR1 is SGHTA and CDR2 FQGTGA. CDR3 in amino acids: CASSLEGRDTGELFF. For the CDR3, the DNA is TGTGCCAGCAGCCTCGAAGGGAGAGACACCGGGGAGCTGTTTTTT.

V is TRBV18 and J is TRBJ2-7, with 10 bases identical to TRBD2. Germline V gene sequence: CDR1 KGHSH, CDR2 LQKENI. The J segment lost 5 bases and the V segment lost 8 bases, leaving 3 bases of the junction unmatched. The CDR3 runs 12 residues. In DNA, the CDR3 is TGTGCCAGCGGGACTAGCGCGAACGAGCAGTACTTC. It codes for CASGTSANEQYF.

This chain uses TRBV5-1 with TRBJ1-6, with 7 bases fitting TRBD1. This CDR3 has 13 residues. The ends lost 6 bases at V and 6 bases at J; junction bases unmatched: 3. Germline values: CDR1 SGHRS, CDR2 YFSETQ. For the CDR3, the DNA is TGCGCCAGCAAACGGGACAGTAATTCACCCCTCCACTTT. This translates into CASKRDSNSPLHF. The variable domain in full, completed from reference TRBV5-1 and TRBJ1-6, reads KAGVTQTPRYLIKTRGQQVTLSCSPISGHRSVSWYQQTPGQGLQFLFEYFSETQRNKGNFPGRFSGRQFSNSRSEMNVSTLELGDSALYLCASKRDSNSPLHFGNGTRLTVT.

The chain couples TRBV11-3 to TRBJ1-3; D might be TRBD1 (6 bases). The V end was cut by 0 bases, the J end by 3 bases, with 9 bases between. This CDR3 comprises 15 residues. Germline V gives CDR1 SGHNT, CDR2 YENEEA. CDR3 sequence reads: CASSLEDRSGNTIYF. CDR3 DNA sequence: TGTGCCAGCAGCTTAGAGGACAGAAGTGGAAACACCATATATTTT.

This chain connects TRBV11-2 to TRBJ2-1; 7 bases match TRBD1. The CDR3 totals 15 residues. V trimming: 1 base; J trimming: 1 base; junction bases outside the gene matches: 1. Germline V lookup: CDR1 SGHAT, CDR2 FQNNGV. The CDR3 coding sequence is TGTGCCAGCAGCTTAGCGACAGGGTCCTACAATGAGCAGTTCTTC. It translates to CASSLATGSYNEQFF.

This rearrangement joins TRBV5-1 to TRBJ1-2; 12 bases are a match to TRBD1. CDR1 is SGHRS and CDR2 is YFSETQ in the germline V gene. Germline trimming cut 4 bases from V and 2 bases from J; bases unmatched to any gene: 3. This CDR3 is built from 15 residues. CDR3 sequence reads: CASSRGQGANYGYTF. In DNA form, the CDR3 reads TGCGCCAGCAGCCGGGGACAGGGGGCAAACTATGGCTACACCTTC.

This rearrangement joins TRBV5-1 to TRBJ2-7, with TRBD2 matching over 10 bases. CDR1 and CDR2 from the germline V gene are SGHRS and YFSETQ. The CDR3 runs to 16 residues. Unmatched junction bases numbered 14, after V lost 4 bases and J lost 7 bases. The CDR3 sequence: CASSRLAGALPLEQYF. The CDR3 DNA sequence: TGCGCCAGCAGCAGGCTAGCGGGAGCCCTCCCCTTGGAGCAGTACTTC.

The CDR3: CASSELAGSSYEQYF. The CDR3 bases are TGTGCCAGCAGTGAACTAGCGGGGAGCTCCTACGAGCAGTACTTC. This sequence joins TRBV6-1 and TRBJ2-7, with 9 bases fitting TRBD2. Looked up from germline, CDR1 is MNHNS and CDR2 is SASEGT. CDR3 length: 15 residues. The V segment lost 2 bases and the J segment 0 bases; nucleotides outside the gene matches: 2.

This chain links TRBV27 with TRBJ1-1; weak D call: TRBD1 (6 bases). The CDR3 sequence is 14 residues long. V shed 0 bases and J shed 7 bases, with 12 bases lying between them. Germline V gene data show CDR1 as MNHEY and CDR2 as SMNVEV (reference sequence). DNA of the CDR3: TGTGCCAGCAGTTTATCGTGGGACACGATTGAAGCTTTCTTT. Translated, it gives CASSLSWDTIEAFF.

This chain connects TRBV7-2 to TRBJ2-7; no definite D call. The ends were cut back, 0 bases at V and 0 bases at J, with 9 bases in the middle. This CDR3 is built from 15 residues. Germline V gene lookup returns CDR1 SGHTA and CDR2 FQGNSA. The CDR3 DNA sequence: TGTGCCAGCAGCTTAGCTCCCGAGAGCTCCTACGAGCAGTACTTC. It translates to CASSLAPESSYEQYF.

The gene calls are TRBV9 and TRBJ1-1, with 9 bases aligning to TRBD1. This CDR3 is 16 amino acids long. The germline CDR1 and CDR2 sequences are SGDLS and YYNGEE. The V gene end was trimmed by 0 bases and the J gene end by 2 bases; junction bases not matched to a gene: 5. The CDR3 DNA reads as TGTGCCAGCAGCGTAGATCCGGGACAGGGAAACACTGAAGCTTTCTTT. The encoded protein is CASSVDPGQGNTEAFF.

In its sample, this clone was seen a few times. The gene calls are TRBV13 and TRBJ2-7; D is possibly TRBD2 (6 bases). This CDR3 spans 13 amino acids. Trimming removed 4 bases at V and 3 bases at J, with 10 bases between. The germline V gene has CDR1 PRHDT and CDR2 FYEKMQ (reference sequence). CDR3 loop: CASSSTGVYEQYF. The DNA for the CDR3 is TGTGCCAGCAGCTCCACGGGGGTCTACGAGCAGTACTTC.

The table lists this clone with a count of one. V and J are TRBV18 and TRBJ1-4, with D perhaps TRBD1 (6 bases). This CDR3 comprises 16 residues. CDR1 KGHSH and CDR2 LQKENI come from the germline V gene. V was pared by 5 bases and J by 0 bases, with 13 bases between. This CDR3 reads CASSAGQPATNEKLFF. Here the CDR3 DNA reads TGTGCCAGCTCAGCCGGACAGCCTGCAACTAATGAAAAACTGTTTTTT.

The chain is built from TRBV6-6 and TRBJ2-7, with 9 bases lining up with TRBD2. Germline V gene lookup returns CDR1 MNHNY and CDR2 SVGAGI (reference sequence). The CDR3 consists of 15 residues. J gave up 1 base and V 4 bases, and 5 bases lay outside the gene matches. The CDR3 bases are TGTGCCAGCAGTTGGGAGCGGGAGGTTTCCTACGAGCAGTACTTC. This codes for CASSWEREVSYEQYF.

The DNA for the CDR3 is TGTGCCAGCAGCTTAGGCTGGAGTCAGCCCCAGCATTTT. Its protein product is CASSLGWSQPQHF. The chain couples TRBV7-2 to TRBJ1-5; D uncertain. CDR1 is SGHTA, CDR2 FQGNSA, per germline. The CDR3 loop spans 13 amino acids. V lost 1 base and J lost 6, with 7 bases in between.